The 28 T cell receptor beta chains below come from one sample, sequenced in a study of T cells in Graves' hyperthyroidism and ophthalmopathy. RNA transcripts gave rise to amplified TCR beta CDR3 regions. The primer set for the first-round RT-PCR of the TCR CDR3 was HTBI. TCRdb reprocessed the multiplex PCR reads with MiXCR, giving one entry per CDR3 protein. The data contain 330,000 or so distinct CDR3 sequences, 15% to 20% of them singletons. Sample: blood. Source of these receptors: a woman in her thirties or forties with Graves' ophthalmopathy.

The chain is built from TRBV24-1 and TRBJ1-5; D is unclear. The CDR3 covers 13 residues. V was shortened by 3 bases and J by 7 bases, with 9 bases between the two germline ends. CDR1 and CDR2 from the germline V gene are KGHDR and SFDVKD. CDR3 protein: CATSDEGWQPQHF. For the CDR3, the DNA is TGTGCCACCAGTGATGAGGGTTGGCAGCCCCAGCATTTT.

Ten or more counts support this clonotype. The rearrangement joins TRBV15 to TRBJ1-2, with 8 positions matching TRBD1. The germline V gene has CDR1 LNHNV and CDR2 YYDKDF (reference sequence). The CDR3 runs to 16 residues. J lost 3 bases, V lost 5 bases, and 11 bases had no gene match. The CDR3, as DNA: TGTGCCACCAGCCCTCATAAAACCAGGGGGCACTATGGCTACACCTTC. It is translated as CATSPHKTRGHYGYTF.

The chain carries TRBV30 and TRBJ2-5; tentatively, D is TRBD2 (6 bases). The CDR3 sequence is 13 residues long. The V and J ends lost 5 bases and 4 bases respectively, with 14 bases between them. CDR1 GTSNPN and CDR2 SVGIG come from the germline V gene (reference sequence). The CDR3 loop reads CAWGPWGGETQYF. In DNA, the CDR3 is TGTGCCTGGGGGCCCTGGGGAGGAGAGACCCAGTACTTC. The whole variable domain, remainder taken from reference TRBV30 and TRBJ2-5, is SQTIHQWPATLVQPVGSPLSLECTVEGTSNPNLYWYRQAAGRGLQLLFYSVGIGQISSEVPQNLSASRPQDRQFILSSKKLLLSDSGFYLCAWGPWGGETQYFGPGTRLLVL.

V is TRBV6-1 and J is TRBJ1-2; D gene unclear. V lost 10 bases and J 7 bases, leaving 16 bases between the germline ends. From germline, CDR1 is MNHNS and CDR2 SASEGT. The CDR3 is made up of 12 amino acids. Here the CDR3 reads CATQWYGFGYTF. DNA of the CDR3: TGTGCCACCCAGTGGTACGGATTTGGCTACACCTTC.

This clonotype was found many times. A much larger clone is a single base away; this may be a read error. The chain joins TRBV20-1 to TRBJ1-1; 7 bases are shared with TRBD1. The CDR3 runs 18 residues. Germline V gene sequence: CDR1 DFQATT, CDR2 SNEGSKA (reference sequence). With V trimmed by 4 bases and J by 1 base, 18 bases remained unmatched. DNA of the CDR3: TGCAGTGCTACAGGGCGGGGACAGCTGGCTGCCCAGAACACTGAAGCTTTCTTT. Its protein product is CSATGRGQLAAQNTEAFF.

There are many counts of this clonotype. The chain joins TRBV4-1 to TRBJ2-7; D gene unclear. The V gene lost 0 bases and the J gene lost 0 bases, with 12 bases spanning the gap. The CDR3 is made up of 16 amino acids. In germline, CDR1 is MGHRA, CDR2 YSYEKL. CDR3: CASSQDPQYGSYEQYF. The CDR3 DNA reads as TGCGCCAGCAGCCAAGATCCCCAGTATGGCTCCTACGAGCAGTACTTC.

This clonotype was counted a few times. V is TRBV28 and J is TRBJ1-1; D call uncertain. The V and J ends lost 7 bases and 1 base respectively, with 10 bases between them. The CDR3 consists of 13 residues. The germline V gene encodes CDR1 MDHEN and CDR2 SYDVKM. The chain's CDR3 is CASMDGRNTEAFF. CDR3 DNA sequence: TGTGCCAGCATGGACGGACGGAACACTGAAGCTTTCTTT.

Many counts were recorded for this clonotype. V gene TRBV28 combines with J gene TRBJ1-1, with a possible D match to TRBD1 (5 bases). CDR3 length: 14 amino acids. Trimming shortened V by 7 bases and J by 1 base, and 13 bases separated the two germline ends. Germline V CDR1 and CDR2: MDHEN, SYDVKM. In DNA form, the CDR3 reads TGTGCCAGCATCCCCCCCGGGGCGAACACTGAAGCTTTCTTT. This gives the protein CASIPPGANTEAFF. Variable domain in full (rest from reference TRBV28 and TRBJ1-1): DVKVTQSSRYLVKRTGEKVFLECVQDMDHENMFWYRQDPGLGLRLIYFSYDVKMKEKGDIPEGYSVSREKKERFSLILESASTNQTSMYLCASIPPGANTEAFFGQGTRLTVV.

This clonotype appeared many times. CDR3 in amino acids: CASKPSVTAYEQYF. The CDR3 DNA sequence: TGTGCCAGCAAACCCTCTGTTACAGCCTACGAGCAGTACTTC. J is TRBJ2-7 and V is TRBV2; D uncertain. The ends were cut back, 7 bases at V and 2 bases at J, with 15 bases in the middle. Germline V gene data show CDR1 as SNHLY and CDR2 as FYNNEI. This CDR3 is 14 amino acids long.

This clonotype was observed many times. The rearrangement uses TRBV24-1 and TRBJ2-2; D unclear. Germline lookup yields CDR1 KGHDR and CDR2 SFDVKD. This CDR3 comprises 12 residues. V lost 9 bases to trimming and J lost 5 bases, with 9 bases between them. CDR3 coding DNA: TGTGCCACCCAGGAGTGGACCGGGGAGCTGTTTTTT. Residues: CATQEWTGELFF.

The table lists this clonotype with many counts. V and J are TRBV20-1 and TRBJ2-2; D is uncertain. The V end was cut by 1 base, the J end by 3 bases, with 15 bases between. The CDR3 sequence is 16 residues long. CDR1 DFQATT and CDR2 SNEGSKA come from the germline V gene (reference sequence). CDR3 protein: CSARARVSKYTGELFF. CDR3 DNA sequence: TGCAGTGCTAGAGCCCGGGTGTCTAAGTACACCGGGGAGCTGTTTTTT.

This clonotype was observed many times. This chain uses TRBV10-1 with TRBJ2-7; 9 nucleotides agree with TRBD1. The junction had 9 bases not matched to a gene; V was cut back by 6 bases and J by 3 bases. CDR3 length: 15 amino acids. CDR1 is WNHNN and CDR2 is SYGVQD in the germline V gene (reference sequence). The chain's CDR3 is CASSPGTGRIYEQYF. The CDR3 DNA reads TGCGCCAGCAGCCCAGGGACAGGGAGGATCTACGAGCAGTACTTC.

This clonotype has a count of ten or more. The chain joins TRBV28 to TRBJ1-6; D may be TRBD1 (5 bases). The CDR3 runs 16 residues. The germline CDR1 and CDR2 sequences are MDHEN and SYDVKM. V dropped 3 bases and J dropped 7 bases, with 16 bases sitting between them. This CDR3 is CASSLYGGIGNSPLHF. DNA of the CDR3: TGTGCCAGCAGTTTGTATGGGGGGATTGGAAATTCACCCCTCCACTTT.

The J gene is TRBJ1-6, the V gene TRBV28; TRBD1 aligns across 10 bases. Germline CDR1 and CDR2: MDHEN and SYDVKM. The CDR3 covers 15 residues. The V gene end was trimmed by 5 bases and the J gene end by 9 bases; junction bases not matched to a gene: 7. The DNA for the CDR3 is TGTGCCAGCAGTCCCCGGACAGGGGGTGCTTCACCCCTCCACTTT. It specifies CASSPRTGGASPLHF.

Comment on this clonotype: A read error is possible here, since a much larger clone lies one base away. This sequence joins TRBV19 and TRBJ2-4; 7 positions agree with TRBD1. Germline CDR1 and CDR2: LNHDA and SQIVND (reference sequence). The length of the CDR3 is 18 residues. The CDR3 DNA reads TGTACCAGTAATTCCCCGGGACAGCTTTCTTTAGCCAAAAACATTCAGTACTTC. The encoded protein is CTSNSPGQLSLAKNIQYF.

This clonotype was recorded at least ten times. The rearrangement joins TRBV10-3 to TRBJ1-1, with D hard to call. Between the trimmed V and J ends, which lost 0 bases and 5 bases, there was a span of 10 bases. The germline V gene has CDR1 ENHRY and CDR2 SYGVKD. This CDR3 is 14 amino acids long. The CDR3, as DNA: TGTGCCATCAGTGAGTCTAGGGTTCGAACTGAAGCTTTCTTT. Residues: CAISESRVRTEAFF.

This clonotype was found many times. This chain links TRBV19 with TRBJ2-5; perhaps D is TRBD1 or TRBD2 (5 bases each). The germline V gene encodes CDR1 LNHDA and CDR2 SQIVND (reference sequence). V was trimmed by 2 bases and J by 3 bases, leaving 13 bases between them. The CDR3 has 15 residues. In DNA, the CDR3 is TGTGCCAGTAGTATACAAGGGACGCGGAAAGAGACCCAGTACTTC. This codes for CASSIQGTRKETQYF.

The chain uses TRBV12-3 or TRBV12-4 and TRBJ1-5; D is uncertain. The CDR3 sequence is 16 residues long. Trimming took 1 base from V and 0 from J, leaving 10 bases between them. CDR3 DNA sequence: TGTGCCAGCAGTTTAGGGCAGTTTCATAGCAATCAGCCCCAGCATTTT. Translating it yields CASSLGQFHSNQPQHF.

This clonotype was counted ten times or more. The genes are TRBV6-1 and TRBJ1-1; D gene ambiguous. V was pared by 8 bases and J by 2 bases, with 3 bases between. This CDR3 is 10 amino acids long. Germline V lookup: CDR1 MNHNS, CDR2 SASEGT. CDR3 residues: CASANTEAFF. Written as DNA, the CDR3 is TGTGCCAGCGCTAACACTGAAGCTTTCTTT.

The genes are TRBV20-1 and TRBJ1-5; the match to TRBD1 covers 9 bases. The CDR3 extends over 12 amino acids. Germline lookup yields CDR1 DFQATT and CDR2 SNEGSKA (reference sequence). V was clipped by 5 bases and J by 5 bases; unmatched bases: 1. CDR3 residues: CSAGDRDQPQHF. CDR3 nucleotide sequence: TGCAGTGCTGGGGACAGGGATCAGCCCCAGCATTTT.

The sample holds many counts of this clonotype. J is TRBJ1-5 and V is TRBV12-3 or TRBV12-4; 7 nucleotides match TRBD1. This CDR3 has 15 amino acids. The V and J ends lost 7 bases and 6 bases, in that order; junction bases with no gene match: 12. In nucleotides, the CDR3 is TGTGCCAGCACCCCGGACAGGAAGGGAAGTCAGCCCCAGCATTTT. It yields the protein CASTPDRKGSQPQHF.

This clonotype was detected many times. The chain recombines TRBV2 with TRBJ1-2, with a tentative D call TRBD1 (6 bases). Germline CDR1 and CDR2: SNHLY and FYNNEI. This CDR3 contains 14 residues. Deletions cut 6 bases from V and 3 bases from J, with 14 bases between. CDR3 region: CASRYDRRDYGYTF. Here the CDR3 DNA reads TGTGCCAGCAGATATGACAGGAGGGACTATGGCTACACCTTC.

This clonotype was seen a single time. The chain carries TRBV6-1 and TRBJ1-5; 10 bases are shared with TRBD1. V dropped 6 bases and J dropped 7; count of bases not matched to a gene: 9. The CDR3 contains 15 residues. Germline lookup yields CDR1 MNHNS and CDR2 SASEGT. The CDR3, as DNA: TGTGCCAGCAGCCCTGTGACAGGGGGCGTCCAGCCCCAGCATTTT. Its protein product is CASSPVTGGVQPQHF.

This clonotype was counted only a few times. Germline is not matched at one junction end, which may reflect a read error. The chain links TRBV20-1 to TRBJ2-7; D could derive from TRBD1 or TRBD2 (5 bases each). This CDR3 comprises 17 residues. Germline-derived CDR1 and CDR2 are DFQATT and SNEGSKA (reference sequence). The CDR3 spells CSAREAPGLGTSYEQCF. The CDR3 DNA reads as TGCAGTGCTAGAGAAGCTCCAGGACTGGGGACCTCCTACGAGCAGTGCTTC.

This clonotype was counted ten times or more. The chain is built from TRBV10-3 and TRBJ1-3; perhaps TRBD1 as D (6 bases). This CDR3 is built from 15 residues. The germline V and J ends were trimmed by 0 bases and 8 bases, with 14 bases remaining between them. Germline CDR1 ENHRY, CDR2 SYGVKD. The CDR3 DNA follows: TGTGCCATCAGTGAGTCCCCGGACAGCGCTGACACCATATATTTT. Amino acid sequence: CAISESPDSADTIYF.

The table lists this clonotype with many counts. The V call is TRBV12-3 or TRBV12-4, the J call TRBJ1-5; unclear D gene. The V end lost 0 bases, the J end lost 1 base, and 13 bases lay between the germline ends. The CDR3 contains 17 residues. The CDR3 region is CASSLAFGLSSNQPQHF. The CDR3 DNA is TGTGCCAGCAGTTTAGCGTTCGGCCTCTCGAGCAATCAGCCCCAGCATTTT.

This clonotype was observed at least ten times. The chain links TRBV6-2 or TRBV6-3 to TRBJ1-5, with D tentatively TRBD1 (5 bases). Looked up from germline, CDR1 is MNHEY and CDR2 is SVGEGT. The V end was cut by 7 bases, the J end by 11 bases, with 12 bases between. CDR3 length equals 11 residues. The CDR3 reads CASTHGGAQHF. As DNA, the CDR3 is TGTGCCAGCACCCATGGGGGGGCCCAGCATTTT.

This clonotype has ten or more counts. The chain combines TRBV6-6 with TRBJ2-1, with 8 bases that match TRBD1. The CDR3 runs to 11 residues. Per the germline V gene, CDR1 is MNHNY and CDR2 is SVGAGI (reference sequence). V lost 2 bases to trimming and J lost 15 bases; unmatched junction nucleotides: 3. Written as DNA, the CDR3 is TGTGCCAGCAGTTACGGGGGACAGGTGTTCTTC. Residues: CASSYGGQVFF.